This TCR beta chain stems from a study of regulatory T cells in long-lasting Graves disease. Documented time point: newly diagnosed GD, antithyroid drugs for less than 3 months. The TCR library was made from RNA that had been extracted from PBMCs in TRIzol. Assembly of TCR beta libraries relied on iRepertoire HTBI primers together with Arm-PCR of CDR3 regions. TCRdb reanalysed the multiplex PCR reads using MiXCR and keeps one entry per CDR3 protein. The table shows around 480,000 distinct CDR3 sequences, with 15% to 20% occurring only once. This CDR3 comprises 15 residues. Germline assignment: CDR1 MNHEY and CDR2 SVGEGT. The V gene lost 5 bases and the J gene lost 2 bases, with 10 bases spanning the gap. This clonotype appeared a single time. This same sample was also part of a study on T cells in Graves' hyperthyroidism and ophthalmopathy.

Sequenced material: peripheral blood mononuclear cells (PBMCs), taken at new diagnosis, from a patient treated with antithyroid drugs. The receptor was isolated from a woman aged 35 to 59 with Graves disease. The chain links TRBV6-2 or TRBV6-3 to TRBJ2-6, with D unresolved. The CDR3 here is CASSELNPGANVLTF. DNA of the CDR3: TGTGCCAGCAGTGAATTAAACCCTGGGGCCAACGTCCTGACTTTC.